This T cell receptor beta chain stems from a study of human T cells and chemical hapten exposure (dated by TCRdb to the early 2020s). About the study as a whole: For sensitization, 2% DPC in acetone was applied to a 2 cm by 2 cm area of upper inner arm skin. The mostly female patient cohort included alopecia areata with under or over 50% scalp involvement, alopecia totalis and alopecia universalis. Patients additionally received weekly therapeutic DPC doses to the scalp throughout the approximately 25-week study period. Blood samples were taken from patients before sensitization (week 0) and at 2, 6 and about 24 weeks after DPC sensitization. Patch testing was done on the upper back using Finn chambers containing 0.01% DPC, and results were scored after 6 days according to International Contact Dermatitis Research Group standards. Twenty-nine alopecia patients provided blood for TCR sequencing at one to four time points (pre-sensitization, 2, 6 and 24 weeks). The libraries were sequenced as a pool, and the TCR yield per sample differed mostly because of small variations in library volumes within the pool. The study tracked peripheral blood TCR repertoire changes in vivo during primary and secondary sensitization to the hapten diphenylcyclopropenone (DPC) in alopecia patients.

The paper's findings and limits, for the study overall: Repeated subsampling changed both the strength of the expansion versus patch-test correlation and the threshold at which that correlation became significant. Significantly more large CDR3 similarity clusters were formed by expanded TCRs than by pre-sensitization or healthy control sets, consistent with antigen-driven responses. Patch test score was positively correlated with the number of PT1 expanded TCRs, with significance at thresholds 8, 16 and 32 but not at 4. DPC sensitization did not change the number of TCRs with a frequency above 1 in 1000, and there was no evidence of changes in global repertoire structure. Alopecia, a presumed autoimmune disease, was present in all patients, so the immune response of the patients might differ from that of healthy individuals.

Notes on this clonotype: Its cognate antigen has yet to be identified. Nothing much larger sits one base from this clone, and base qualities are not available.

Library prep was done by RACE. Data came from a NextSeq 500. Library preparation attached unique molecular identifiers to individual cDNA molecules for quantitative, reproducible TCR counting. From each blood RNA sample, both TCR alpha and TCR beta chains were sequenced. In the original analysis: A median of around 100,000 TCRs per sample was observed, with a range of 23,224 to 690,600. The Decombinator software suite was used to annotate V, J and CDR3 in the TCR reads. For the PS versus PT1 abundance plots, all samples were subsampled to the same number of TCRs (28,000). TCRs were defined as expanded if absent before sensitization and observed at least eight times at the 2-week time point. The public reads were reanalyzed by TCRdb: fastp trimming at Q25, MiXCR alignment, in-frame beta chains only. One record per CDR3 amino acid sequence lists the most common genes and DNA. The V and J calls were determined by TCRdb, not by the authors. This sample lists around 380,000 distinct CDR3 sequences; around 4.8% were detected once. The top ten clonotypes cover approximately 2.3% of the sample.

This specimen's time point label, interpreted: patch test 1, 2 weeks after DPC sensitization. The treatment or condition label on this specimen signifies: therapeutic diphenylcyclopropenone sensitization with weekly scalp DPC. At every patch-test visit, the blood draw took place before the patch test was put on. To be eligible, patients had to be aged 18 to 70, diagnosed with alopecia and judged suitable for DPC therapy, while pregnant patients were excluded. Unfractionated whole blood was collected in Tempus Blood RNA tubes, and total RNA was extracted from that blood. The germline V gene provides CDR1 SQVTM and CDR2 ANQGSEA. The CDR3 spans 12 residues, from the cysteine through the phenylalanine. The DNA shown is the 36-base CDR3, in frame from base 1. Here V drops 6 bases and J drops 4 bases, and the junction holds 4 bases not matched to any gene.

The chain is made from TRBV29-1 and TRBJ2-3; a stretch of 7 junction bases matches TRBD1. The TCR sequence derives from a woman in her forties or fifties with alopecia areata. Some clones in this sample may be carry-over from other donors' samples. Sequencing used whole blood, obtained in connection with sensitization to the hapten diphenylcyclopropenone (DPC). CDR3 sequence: CSVGQTPDTQYF. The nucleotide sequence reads TGCAGCGTGGGACAGACCCCAGATACGCAGTATTTT.